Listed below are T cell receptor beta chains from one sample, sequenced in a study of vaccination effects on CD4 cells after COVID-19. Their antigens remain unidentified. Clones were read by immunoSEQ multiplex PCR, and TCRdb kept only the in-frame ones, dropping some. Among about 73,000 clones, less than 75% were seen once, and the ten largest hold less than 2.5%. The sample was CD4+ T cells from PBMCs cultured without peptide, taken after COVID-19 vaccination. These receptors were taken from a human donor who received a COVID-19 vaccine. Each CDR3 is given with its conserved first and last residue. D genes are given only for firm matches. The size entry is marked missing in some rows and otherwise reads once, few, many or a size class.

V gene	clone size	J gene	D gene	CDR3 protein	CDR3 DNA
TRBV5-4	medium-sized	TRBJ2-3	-	CASRSPRGGGRADTQYF	TGTGCCAGCAGATCGCCTCGGGGCGGGGGCAGGGCAGATACGCAGTATTTT
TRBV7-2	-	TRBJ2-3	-	CASSRNADTQYF	TGTGCCAGCAGCCGGAATGCAGATACGCAGTATTTT
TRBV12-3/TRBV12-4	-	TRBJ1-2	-	CASSLDRGYTF	TGTGCCAGCAGCCTAGATCGTGGCTACACCTTC
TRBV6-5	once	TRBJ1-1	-	CASRTANTEAFF	TGTGCCAGCCGGACAGCGAACACTGAAGCTTTCTTT
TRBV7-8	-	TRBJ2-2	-	CASSLVRNTGELFF	TGTGCCAGCAGCTTAGTGAGGAACACCGGGGAGCTGTTTTTT
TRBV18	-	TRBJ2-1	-	CASSPRGVAESYNEQFF	TGTGCCAGCTCACCACGCGGGGTCGCGGAGTCCTACAATGAGCAGTTCTTC
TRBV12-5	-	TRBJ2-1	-	CASGSGVSYNEQFF	TGTGCTAGTGGTTCAGGGGTCTCCTACAATGAGCAGTTCTTC
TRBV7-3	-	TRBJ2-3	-	CASSGSNTDTQYF	TGTGCCAGCAGCGGATCTAACACAGATACGCAGTATTTT
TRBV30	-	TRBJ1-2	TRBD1	CAWSGQGINYGYTF	TGTGCCTGGAGTGGACAGGGGATTAACTATGGCTACACCTTC
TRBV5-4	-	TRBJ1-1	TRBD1	CASSLEGQGMNTEAFF	TGTGCCAGCAGCTTGGAGGGACAGGGAATGAACACTGAAGCTTTCTTT
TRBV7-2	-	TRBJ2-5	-	CASSLQGGGETQYF	TGTGCCAGCAGCTTACAGGGGGGGGGAGAGACCCAGTACTTC
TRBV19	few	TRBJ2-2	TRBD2	CASSRRGLAGGRIAGELFF	TGTGCCAGTAGCAGACGGGGTCTAGCGGGGGGGCGTATCGCCGGGGAGCTGTTTTTT
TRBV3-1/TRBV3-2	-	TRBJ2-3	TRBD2	CASSQPTGLAGVTDTQYF	TGTGCCAGCAGCCAGCCCACGGGACTAGCGGGGGTGACAGATACGCAGTATTTT
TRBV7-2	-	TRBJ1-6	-	CASSLLGRGSPLHF	TGTGCCAGCAGCTTACTAGGGAGGGGATCACCCCTCCACTTT